This paragraph reports one T cell receptor (beta chain). This clonotype has only a few counts. Its antigen remains unidentified. No base quality information exists; no much larger clone differs at one position. This sample stems from a study of Graves' ophthalmopathy and Graves' hyperthyroidism (dated by TCRdb to 2016 to 2019). For the wider study: Peripheral blood was collected at initial diagnosis, prior to any treatment. After sampling, hyperthyroidism patients received methimazole starting at 30 mg daily, and ophthalmopathy patients received high-dose intravenous methylprednisolone. The roughly 90 discovery patients were divided at random into training and test sets in a 7:3 ratio. To explore V-J signatures that distinguish ophthalmopathy from hyperthyroidism, a discovery set of 95 to 100 patients was enrolled, made up of 40 to 45 with ophthalmopathy and fewer than 60 with stable hyperthyroidism. In about six hyperthyroidism patients, the T-cell repertoires found in thyroid tissue were compared with those found in blood. In total, approximately 130 blood samples were TCR-sequenced: fewer than 50 ophthalmopathy, some 75 hyperthyroidism and around 17 hyperthyroidism-to-ophthalmopathy patients. The study used TCR beta repertoire signatures to distinguish Graves' ophthalmopathy from Graves' hyperthyroidism and to predict progression to ophthalmopathy. For independent validation, a separate cohort was made up of some 18 hyperthyroidism patients plus 17 patients who later progressed from hyperthyroidism to ophthalmopathy.

Stable hyperthyroidism was defined as no progression to ophthalmopathy within 18 months of follow-up. Hyperthyroidism patients were newly diagnosed, were aged 18 to 65 years, and had a disease duration under 2 months. Anyone with other autoimmune diseases, uncontrolled infections, pregnancy or lactation was excluded from the study. Clinical symptoms, serum thyroxine, TRAb, thyroid ultrasound and orbital computed tomography were used for diagnosis. PBMCs were isolated from 10 ml of fresh peripheral blood by Ficoll-Paque density gradient centrifugation. Total RNA was extracted using Trizol reagent, and RNA quality was checked on an Agilent 2100 Bioanalyzer. TCR beta CDR3 regions were amplified from RNA transcripts for repertoire sequencing. The first round was an RT-PCR using HTBI primers with the Qiagen OneStep RT-PCR kit, and this first round was followed by a second-round multiplex PCR, then size selection and purification. Libraries were sequenced paired-end with 100 bp reads on an Illumina HiSeq2000. Concerning the study's data processing: Reads were processed with SOAPnuke, discarding reads with adapters, uncalled bases, mean Phred below 15, or no exact constant-primer or identifier match. COPE v1.2.5 was used to merge high-quality paired reads. Each unique nucleotide sequence was defined as a clonotype, and clonotypes were aligned to IMGT TRB V, D and J references with MiTCR v1.1. Only V-J combinations with frequency above 0.0001 were analysed, covering approximately 99% of repertoires. For each V-J combination, a TCR clonal expansion and chaos score was defined as F50 clonal expansion divided by the chaos observed in the TCRdist matrix. Features were reduced by Welch's t-statistics and random forest to around 14 V-J combinations, which fed a naive Bayes classifier. The Morisita-Horn index was used to measure how similar the thyroid and blood repertoires were. TCRdb handled the public reads itself, with Q25 trimming in fastp and clone calling in MiXCR, and kept productive beta chains. Each CDR3 protein appears once, grouped with its most common genes and DNA. Here the V and J calls rest on TCRdb's processing, not on the authors' analysis. The sample table records hundreds of thousands of distinct CDR3 sequences; about 24% of these occur just once. The top ten clones comprise approximately 6.5% of the sample.

Overall study outcomes, separate from this receptor: In validation, the model predicted ophthalmopathy progression with about 70% sensitivity and approximately 72% specificity; 12 predicted patients were CT-confirmed with GO in a median of about 6.2 months. Among expanded thyroid clonotypes with frequency above 0.001, most also showed up in blood, which suggests that blood repertoires may reflect the thyroid immune response. Sample size was not statistically predetermined, and group allocation was not concealed from the investigators. The 13-signature model separated ophthalmopathy from stable hyperthyroidism with approximately 90% sensitivity and just under 84% specificity in cross-validation, and 80%/75% in the test set.

Source material: peripheral blood. The clonotype originates from a woman aged 18-29 years with stable Graves' hyperthyroidism. Some clones in this sample may be carry-over from other donors' samples. Donor details come from another sample of the same person, matched by shared clones.

The DNA reads TGTGCCACCAGCGGGACAGGGTGGAGTTCACCCCTCCACTTT. Its amino acids are CATSGTGWSSPLHF. This receptor chain uses TRBV15 and TRBJ1-6, with 9 middle bases fitting TRBD1. The germline V gene encodes CDR1 LNHNV and CDR2 YYDKDF (reference sequence). The germline V and J ends show losses of 5 bases and 9 bases respectively, and no gene match explains 5 bases of the junction. From the cysteine through the phenylalanine, the CDR3 covers 14 amino acids. The sequence is cut down to CDR3 DNA, 42 bases in frame from base 1.